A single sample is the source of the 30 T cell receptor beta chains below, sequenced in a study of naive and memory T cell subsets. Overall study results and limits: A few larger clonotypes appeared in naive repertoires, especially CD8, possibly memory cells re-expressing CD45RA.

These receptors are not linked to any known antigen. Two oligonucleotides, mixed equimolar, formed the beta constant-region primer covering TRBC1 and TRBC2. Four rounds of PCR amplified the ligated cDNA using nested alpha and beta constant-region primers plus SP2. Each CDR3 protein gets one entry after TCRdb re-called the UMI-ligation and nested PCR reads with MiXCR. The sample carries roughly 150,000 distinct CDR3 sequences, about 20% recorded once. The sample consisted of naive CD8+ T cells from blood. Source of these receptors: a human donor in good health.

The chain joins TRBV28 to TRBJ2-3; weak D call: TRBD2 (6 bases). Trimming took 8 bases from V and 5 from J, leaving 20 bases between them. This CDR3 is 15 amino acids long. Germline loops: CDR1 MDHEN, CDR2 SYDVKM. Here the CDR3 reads CASGSRTGVVDTQYF. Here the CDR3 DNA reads TGTGCCAGCGGGTCTCGCACGGGAGTGGTAGATACGCAGTATTTT. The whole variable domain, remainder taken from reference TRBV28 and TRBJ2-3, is DVKVTQSSRYLVKRTGEKVFLECVQDMDHENMFWYRQDPGLGLRLIYFSYDVKMKEKGDIPEGYSVSREKKERFSLILESASTNQTSMYLCASGSRTGVVDTQYFGPGTRLTVL.

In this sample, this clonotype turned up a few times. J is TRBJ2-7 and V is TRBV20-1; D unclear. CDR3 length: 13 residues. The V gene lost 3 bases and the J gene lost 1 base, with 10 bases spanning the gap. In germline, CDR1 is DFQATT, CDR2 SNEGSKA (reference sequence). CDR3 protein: CSASGGRSYEQYF. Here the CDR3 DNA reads TGCAGTGCTAGCGGTGGCAGGTCCTACGAGCAGTACTTC.

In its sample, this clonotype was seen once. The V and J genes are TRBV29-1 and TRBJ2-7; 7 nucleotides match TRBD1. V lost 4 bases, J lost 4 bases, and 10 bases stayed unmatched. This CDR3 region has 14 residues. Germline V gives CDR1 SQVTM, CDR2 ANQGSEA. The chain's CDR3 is CSVVAGVRGYEQYF. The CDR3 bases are TGCAGCGTTGTTGCCGGCGTCAGGGGGTACGAGCAGTACTTC.

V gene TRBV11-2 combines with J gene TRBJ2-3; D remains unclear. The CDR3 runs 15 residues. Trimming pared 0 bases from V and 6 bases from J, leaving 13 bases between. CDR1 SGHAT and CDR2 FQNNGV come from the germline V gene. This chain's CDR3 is CASSLDLAVTDTQYF. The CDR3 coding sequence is TGTGCCAGCAGCTTAGATCTGGCGGTAACCGATACGCAGTATTTT.

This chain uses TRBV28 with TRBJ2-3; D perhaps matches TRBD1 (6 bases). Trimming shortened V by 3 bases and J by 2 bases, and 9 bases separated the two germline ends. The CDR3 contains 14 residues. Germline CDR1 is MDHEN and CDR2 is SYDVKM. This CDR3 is CASSLNRVTDTQYF. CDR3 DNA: TGTGCCAGCAGTTTGAACAGGGTCACAGATACGCAGTATTTT.

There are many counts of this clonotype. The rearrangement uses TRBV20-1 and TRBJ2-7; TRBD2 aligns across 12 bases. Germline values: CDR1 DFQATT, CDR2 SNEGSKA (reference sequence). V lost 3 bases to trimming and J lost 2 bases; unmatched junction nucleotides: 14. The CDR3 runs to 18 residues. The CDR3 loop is CSASFGTSGLLPPYEQYF. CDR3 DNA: TGCAGTGCTAGTTTTGGGACTAGCGGGCTCTTACCCCCCTACGAGCAGTACTTC.

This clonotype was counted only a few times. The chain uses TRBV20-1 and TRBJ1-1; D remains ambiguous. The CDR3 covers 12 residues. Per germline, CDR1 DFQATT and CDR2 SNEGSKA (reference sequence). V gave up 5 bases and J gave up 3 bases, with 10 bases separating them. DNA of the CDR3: TGCAGTGCTCCGACACGGTACACTGAAGCTTTCTTT. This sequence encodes CSAPTRYTEAFF.

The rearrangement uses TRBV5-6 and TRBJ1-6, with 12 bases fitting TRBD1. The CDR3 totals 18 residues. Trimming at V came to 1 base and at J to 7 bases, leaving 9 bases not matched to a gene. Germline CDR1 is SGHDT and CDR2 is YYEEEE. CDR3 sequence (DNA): TGTGCCAGCAGCTTGCGGGACAGGGGGCGAGTATGGAATTCACCCCTCCACTTT. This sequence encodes CASSLRDRGRVWNSPLHF.

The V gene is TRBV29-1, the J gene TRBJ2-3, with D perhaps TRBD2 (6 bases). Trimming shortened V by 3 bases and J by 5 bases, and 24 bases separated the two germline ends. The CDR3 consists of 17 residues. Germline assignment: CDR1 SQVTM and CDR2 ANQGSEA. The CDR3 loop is CSVDKTSRLVQQDTQYF. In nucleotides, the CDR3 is TGCAGCGTTGACAAAACCTCCCGACTAGTACAGCAAGATACGCAGTATTTT.

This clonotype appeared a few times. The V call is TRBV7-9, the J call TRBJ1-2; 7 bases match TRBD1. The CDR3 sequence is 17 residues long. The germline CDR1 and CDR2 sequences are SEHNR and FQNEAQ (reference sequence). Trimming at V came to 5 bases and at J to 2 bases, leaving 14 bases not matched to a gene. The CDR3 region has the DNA TGTGCCAGCAGCAATCCCTTCCTGGGGACAGACAACTATGGCTACACCTTC. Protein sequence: CASSNPFLGTDNYGYTF.

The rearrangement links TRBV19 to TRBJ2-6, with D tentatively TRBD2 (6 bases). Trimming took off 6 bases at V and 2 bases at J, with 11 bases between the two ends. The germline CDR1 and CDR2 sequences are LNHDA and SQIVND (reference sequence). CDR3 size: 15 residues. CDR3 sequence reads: CASSLRLAGANVLTF. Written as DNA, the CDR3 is TGTGCCAGTAGCCTCCGACTAGCTGGGGCCAACGTCCTGACTTTC. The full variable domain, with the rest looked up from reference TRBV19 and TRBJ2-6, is DGGITQSPKYLFRKEGQNVTLSCEQNLNHDAMYWYRQDPGQGLRLIYYSQIVNDFQKGDIAEGYSVSREKKESFPLTVTSAQKNPTAFYLCASSLRLAGANVLTFGAGSRLTVL.

CDR3 nucleotides: TGTGCCAGCAGTCCCACCGGGACAGGGGCCTACGAGCAGTACTTC. Residues: CASSPTGTGAYEQYF. V usage is TRBV6-1 and J usage is TRBJ2-7, with 10 nucleotides matching TRBD1. The CDR3 contains 15 residues. After removal of 5 bases from V and 2 bases from J, the junction contained 6 bases not matched to a gene. Germline loops: CDR1 MNHNS, CDR2 SASEGT.

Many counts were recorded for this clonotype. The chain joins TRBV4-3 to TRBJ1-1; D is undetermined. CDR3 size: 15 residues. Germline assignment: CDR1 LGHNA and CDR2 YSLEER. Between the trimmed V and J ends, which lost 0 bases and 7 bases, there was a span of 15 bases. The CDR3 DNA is TGCGCCAGCAGCCAAGATCTAGTGGGATGGTTTGAAGCTTTCTTT. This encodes CASSQDLVGWFEAFF.

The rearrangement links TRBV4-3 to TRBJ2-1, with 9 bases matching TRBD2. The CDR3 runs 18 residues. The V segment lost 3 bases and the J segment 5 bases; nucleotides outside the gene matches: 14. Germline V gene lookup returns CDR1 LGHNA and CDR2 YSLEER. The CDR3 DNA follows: TGCGCCAGCAGCCACTACGGGCGGGAGGGCCAGAGCGACAATGAGCAGTTCTTC. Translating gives CASSHYGREGQSDNEQFF.

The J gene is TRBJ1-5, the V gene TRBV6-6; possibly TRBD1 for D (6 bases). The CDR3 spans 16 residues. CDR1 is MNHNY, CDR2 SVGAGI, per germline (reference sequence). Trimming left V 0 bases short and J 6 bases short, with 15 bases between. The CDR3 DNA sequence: TGTGCCAGCAGTTACTCGATAGGGGGGTCCGGTCAGCCCCAGCATTTT. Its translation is CASSYSIGGSGQPQHF.

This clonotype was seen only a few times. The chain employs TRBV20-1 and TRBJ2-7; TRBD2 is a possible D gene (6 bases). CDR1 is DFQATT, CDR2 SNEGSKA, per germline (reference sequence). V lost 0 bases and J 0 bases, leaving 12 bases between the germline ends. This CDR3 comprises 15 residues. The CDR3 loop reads CSARDMRGSSYEQYF. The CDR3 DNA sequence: TGCAGTGCTAGAGATATGCGGGGTAGCTCCTACGAGCAGTACTTC.

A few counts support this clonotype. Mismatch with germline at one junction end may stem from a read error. Here the CDR3 reads CASRQELAALGLYNEQFF. Written as DNA, the CDR3 is TGCGCCAGCAGACAAGAACTAGCGGCCCTGGGACTCTACAATGAGCAGTTCTTC. The gene calls are TRBV4-1 and TRBJ2-1, with TRBD2 matching 8 bases. CDR3 length: 18 residues. Germline V CDR1 and CDR2: MGHRA, YSYEKL.

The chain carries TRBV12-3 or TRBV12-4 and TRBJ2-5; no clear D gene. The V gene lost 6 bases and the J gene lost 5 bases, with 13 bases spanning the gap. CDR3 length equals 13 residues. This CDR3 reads CASSREPAETQYF. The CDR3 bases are TGTGCCAGCAGCCGTGAACCAGCGGAGACCCAGTACTTC.

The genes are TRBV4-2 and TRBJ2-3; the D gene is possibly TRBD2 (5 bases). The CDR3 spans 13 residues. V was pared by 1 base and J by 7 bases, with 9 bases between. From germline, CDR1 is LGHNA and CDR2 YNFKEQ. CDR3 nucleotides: TGTGCCAGCAGCCAAGTGAGAGGGAATACGCAGTATTTT. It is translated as CASSQVRGNTQYF.

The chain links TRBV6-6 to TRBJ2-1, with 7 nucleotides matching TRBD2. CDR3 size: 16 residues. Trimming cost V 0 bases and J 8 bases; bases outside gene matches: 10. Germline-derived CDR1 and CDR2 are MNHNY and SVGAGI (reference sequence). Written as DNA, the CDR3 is TGTGCCAGCAGTTACTCGAGCGGGGAGATCGGGCATGAGCAGTTCTTC. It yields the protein CASSYSSGEIGHEQFF.

CDR3 region: CASTDSSDPDTQYF. The DNA for the CDR3 is TGTGCCAGCACGGACTCTAGCGACCCAGATACGCAGTATTTT. The chain carries TRBV18 and TRBJ2-3, with D possibly TRBD2 on 6 matching bases. Germline CDR1 reads KGHSH; CDR2 reads LQKENI. Trimming took 8 bases from V and 4 from J, leaving 16 bases between them. The CDR3 is 14 amino acids.

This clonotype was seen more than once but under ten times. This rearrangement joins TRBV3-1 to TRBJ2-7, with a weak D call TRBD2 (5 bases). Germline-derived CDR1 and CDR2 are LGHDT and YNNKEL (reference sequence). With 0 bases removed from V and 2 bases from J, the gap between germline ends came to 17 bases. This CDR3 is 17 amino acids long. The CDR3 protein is CASSQDSDPTATYEQYF. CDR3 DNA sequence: TGTGCCAGCAGCCAAGATAGCGATCCTACCGCGACCTACGAGCAGTACTTC.

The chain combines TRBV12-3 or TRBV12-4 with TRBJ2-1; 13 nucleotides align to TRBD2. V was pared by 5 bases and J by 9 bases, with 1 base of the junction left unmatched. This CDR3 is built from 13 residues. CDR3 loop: CASSGLAGAEQFF. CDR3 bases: TGTGCCAGCAGTGGACTAGCGGGGGCTGAGCAGTTCTTC.

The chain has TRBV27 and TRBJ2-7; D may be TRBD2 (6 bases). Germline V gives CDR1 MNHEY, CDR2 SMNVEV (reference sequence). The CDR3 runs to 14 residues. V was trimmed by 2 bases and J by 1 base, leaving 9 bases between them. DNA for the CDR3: TGTGCCAGCAGTTTAAAAGGGACTTCCTACGAGCAGTACTTC. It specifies CASSLKGTSYEQYF.

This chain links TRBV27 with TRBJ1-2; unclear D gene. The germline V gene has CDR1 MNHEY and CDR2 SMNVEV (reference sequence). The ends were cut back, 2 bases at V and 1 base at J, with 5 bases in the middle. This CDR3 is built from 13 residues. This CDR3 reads CASSLGFNYGYTF. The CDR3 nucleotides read TGTGCCAGCAGTTTAGGTTTTAACTATGGCTACACCTTC.

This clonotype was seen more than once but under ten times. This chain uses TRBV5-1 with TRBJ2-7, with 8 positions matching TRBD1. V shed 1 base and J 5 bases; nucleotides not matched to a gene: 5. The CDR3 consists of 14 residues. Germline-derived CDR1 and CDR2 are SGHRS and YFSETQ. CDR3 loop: CASSLRTGNNEQYF. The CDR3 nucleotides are TGCGCCAGCAGCTTGCGGACAGGGAACAACGAGCAGTACTTC.

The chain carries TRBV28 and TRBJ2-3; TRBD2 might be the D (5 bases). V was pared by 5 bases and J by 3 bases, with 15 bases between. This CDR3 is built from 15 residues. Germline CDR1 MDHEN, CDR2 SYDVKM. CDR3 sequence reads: CASSMTKEGTDTQYF. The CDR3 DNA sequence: TGTGCCAGCAGTATGACCAAAGAGGGTACAGATACGCAGTATTTT. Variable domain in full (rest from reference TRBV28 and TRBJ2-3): DVKVTQSSRYLVKRTGEKVFLECVQDMDHENMFWYRQDPGLGLRLIYFSYDVKMKEKGDIPEGYSVSREKKERFSLILESASTNQTSMYLCASSMTKEGTDTQYFGPGTRLTVL.

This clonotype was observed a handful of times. This CDR3 reads CASSEVTGGLETQYF. DNA of the CDR3: TGTGCCAGCAGTGAAGTGACAGGGGGCTTAGAGACCCAGTACTTC. The genes are TRBV2 and TRBJ2-5, with 10 bases that match TRBD1. Germline values: CDR1 SNHLY, CDR2 FYNNEI. This CDR3 is built from 15 residues. V lost 1 base to trimming and J lost 4 bases; unmatched junction nucleotides: 3.

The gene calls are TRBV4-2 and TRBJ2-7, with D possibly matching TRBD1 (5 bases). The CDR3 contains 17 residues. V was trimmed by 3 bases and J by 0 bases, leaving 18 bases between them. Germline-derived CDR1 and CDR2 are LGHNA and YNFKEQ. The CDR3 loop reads CASSHAQTADNSYEQYF. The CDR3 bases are TGTGCCAGCAGCCATGCCCAGACCGCGGACAACTCCTACGAGCAGTACTTC.

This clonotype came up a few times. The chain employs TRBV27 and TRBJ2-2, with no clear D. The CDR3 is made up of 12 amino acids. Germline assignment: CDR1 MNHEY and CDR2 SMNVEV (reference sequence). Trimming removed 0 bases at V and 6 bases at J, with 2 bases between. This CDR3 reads CASSLSPGELFF. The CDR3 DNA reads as TGTGCCAGCAGTTTATCCCCCGGGGAGCTGTTTTTT.